A single sample gave rise to the 15 T cell receptor beta chains below, sequenced in a study of blood T cell repertoires in COVID-19. The repertoire was sequenced with immunoSEQ multiplex PCR; TCRdb's copy has only in-frame clones and lacks some. The profile shows about 480,000 clones, about 91% of them singletons. The sequenced material came from peripheral blood. All receptors derive from a young man with COVID-19, enrolled during active disease.

This chain uses TRBV27 with TRBJ1-1, with TRBD1 as a possible D gene (5 bases). Looked up from germline, CDR1 is MNHEY and CDR2 is SMNVEV (reference sequence). The V gene lost 7 bases and the J gene lost 5 bases, with 17 bases spanning the gap. The CDR3 totals 14 residues. The CDR3 bases are TGTGCCAGCAACCCAGGGAGGATCGCTACTGAAGCTTTCTTT. Translating it yields CASNPGRIATEAFF.

V usage is TRBV7-8 and J usage is TRBJ1-2, with D possibly TRBD1 on 5 matching bases. Germline loops: CDR1 SGHVS, CDR2 FQNEAQ. The CDR3 is 15 residues long. The ends were cut back, 4 bases at V and 3 bases at J, with 15 bases in the middle. The CDR3 coding sequence is TGTGCCAGCAGCTCCCTGGGGGGAAGGCACTATGGCTACACCTTC. As protein: CASSSLGGRHYGYTF.

This chain uses TRBV3-1 (or the pseudogene TRBV3-2) with TRBJ2-5; D is perhaps TRBD1 (6 bases). Trimming took off 4 bases at V and 6 bases at J, with 21 bases between the two ends. The CDR3 is 16 amino acids. CDR1 LGHDT and CDR2 YNNKEL come from the germline V gene (reference sequence). CDR3 nucleotides: TGTGCCAGCAGCCCCCTGGGGGCGGAACACGTGAAGACCCAGTACTTC. This gives the protein CASSPLGAEHVKTQYF.

The genes are TRBV7-8 and TRBJ2-7; tentative D call: TRBD1 (5 bases). This CDR3 spans 13 amino acids. Between the trimmed V and J ends, which lost 1 base and 5 bases, there was a span of 9 bases. Per germline, CDR1 SGHVS and CDR2 FQNEAQ. DNA for the CDR3: TGTGCCAGCAGCTTAGGATCCAGGGACGAGCAGTACTTC. Residues: CASSLGSRDEQYF.

J is TRBJ2-1 and V is TRBV5-1; 7 bases fit TRBD1. V lost 3 bases to trimming and J lost 12 bases; unmatched junction nucleotides: 6. The CDR3 is 12 amino acids. Per the germline V gene, CDR1 is SGHRS and CDR2 is YFSETQ. CDR3 bases: TGCGCCAGCAGCTCGGACAGGATGGGGCAGTTCTTC. As protein: CASSSDRMGQFF.

This clone showed up just once. The chain combines TRBV2 with TRBJ1-3; D not certain. Germline V gives CDR1 SNHLY, CDR2 FYNNEI. The CDR3 runs to 15 residues. Deletions cut 10 bases from V and 0 bases from J, with 16 bases between. In nucleotides, the CDR3 is TGTGCCAATACCAAAACGGAGAGCTCTGGAAACACCATATATTTT. The encoded protein is CANTKTESSGNTIYF.

The chain couples TRBV5-1 to TRBJ2-1, with 9 bases that match TRBD2. The junction had 4 bases not matched to a gene; V was cut back by 3 bases and J by 3 bases. The CDR3 loop spans 15 amino acids. Germline CDR1 is SGHRS and CDR2 is YFSETQ. The CDR3 nucleotides are TGCGCCAGCAGCTCGACTAGCGGTGTCTACAATGAGCAGTTCTTC. It specifies CASSSTSGVYNEQFF. Drawing the rest from reference TRBV5-1 and TRBJ2-1, the complete variable domain is KAGVTQTPRYLIKTRGQQVTLSCSPISGHRSVSWYQQTPGQGLQFLFEYFSETQRNKGNFPGRFSGRQFSNSRSEMNVSTLELGDSALYLCASSSTSGVYNEQFFGPGTRLTVL.

V is TRBV21-1 and J is TRBJ2-7; TRBD2 reflects the table's D call only, with no check against the DNA. TRBV21-1 corresponds to a pseudogene. CDR3 length: 16 residues. CDR3 sequence (DNA): TGTGCCAGCAGCCGAAGGAGGGCGAAGGGTTCCTACGAGCAGTACTTC. It yields the protein CASSRRRAKGSYEQYF.

The chain joins TRBV3-1 (or the pseudogene TRBV3-2) to TRBJ1-1; D gene ambiguous. Germline CDR1 is LGHDT and CDR2 is YNNKEL (reference sequence). V was clipped by 4 bases and J by 8 bases, with 14 bases between them. The CDR3 length is 13 residues. The CDR3 nucleotides are TGTGCCAGCAGCCGTAGTACGGGTAGGGAAGCTTTCTTT. Amino acid sequence: CASSRSTGREAFF.

The J gene is TRBJ2-1, the V gene TRBV19; D possibly corresponds to TRBD2 (6 bases). Trimming took off 8 bases at V and 8 bases at J, with 7 bases between the two ends. The CDR3 length is 10 residues. The germline gives CDR1 LNHDA, CDR2 SQIVND (reference sequence). CDR3 in DNA: TGTGCCAGTGGAGGGGATGAGCAGTTCTTC. This codes for CASGGDEQFF.

The gene calls are TRBV5-4 and TRBJ2-1; 7 bases are a match to TRBD2. Germline loops: CDR1 SGHNT, CDR2 YYREEE (reference sequence). The CDR3 totals 15 residues. J lost 2 bases, V lost 0 bases, and 2 bases had no gene match. The CDR3 DNA sequence: TGTGCCAGCAGCTTGGGGGCGGGGGCCTACAATGAGCAGTTCTTC. Encoded protein: CASSLGAGAYNEQFF.

The gene calls are TRBV30 and TRBJ2-2; tentative D call: TRBD1 (6 bases). The CDR3 length is 13 residues. Germline-derived CDR1 and CDR2 are GTSNPN and SVGIG (reference sequence). V was pared by 2 bases and J by 4 bases, with 8 bases between. The DNA for the CDR3 is TGTGCCTGGAGTTCAGGGGCCACCGGGGAGCTGTTTTTT. Amino acids: CAWSSGATGELFF.

This sequence joins TRBV7-2 and TRBJ2-7; TRBD2 aligns across 8 bases. V gave up 5 bases and J gave up 4 bases; unmatched junction bases: 7. This CDR3 comprises 14 residues. CDR1 is SGHTA, CDR2 FQGNSA, per germline. The CDR3 DNA follows: TGTGCCAGCAGCCCACAAGCGGGAGTTTACGAGCAGTACTTC. It codes for CASSPQAGVYEQYF.

This chain uses TRBV25-1 with TRBJ2-1; 7 positions agree with TRBD2. Germline CDR1 reads MGHDK; CDR2 reads SYGVNS. The J segment lost 7 bases and the V segment lost 5 bases, leaving 8 bases of the junction unmatched. CDR3 length: 14 amino acids. The CDR3 DNA is TGTGCCAGCAGTAAGTACAGCGGGGAGAATGAGCAGTTCTTC. It specifies CASSKYSGENEQFF.

The chain links TRBV11-3 to TRBJ1-1; D is ambiguous. The CDR3 sequence is 13 residues long. Germline V gene data show CDR1 as SGHNT and CDR2 as YENEEA. Trimming removed 2 bases from V and 3 bases from J, with 7 bases in between. The CDR3 region has the DNA TGTGCCAGCAGCTTAATATCGGACACTGAAGCTTTCTTT. Translating it yields CASSLISDTEAFF. The full variable domain, completed using reference TRBV11-3 and TRBJ1-1, is EAGVVQSPRYKIIEKKQPVAFWCNPISGHNTLYWYLQNLGQGPELLIRYENEEAVDDSQLPKDRFSAERLKGVDSTLKIQPAELGDSAVYLCASSLISDTEAFFGQGTRLTVV.